The 30 T cell receptor beta chains reported below all come from one sample, sequenced in a study of T cell responses to AZD1222 COVID-19 vaccine. Assay used: immunoSEQ multiplex PCR; TCRdb lists only in-frame clones, some missing. This sample has fewer than 110,000 clones; roughly 90% occur once, and the top ten carry around 4.5%. This material consisted of peripheral blood, taken on day 0 of AZD1222 vaccination. Receptors were obtained from an adult in good health.

The chain has TRBV15 and TRBJ1-2, with D possibly TRBD1 on 5 matching bases. Trimming pared 3 bases from V and 0 bases from J, leaving 8 bases between. The germline gives CDR1 LNHNV, CDR2 YYDKDF (reference sequence). The CDR3 consists of 14 residues. The DNA of the CDR3 is TGTGCCACCAGCAGTTGGGGACCTAACTATGGCTACACCTTC. Its protein product is CATSSWGPNYGYTF.

The J gene is TRBJ2-1, the V gene TRBV10-2, with 8 bases lining up with TRBD2. V shed 3 bases and J 1 base; nucleotides not matched to a gene: 2. The CDR3 covers 15 residues. Germline V gene sequence: CDR1 WSHSY, CDR2 SAAADI. The chain's CDR3 is CASSDSGASYNEQFF. As DNA, the CDR3 is TGCGCCAGCAGTGATAGCGGGGCGTCCTACAATGAGCAGTTCTTC.

The genes are TRBV7-3 and TRBJ2-2, with 10 bases identical to TRBD1. Trimming took 5 bases from V and 8 from J; bases not matched to a gene: 11. Germline CDR1 is SGHTA and CDR2 is FQGTGA. This CDR3 is built from 16 residues. CDR3 sequence (DNA): TGTGCCAGCAGCACCAGACAGGGGGCTAAGGGAGGGGAGCTGTTTTTT. It translates to CASSTRQGAKGGELFF.

The chain is built from TRBV2 and TRBJ2-1; D tentatively fits TRBD1 or TRBD2 (5 bases each). V lost 2 bases and J lost 0, with 17 bases in between. The CDR3 has 18 residues. Germline assignment: CDR1 SNHLY and CDR2 FYNNEI. As DNA, the CDR3 is TGTGCCAGCAGTGAATGGGTGGGGGAACTTAGCTCCTACAATGAGCAGTTCTTC. It is translated as CASSEWVGELSSYNEQFF.

The chain is built from TRBV18 and TRBJ1-5; D unclear. Germline CDR1 KGHSH, CDR2 LQKENI. Trimming shortened V by 3 bases and J by 1 base, and 7 bases separated the two germline ends. The CDR3 extends over 14 amino acids. The CDR3 nucleotides are TGTGCCAGCTCACCGGCGAACAGCAATCAGCCCCAGCATTTT. This translates into CASSPANSNQPQHF.

The V gene is TRBV9, the J gene TRBJ2-5; a possible D gene is TRBD2 (5 bases). V lost 1 base and J lost 2, with 9 bases in between. The CDR3 consists of 14 residues. CDR1 and CDR2 from the germline V gene are SGDLS and YYNGEE. The CDR3 here is CASSVRAEQETQYF. The DNA of the CDR3 is TGTGCCAGCAGCGTAAGAGCGGAGCAAGAGACCCAGTACTTC.

The chain uses TRBV3-1 (or the pseudogene TRBV3-2) and TRBJ2-7; 9 bases map to TRBD2. CDR3 size: 16 residues. J was trimmed by 2 bases and V by 0 bases; bases with no gene match: 5. Germline CDR1 reads LGHDT; CDR2 reads YNNKEL (reference sequence). The CDR3 protein is CASSQDGERGAYEQYF. The CDR3, as DNA: TGTGCCAGCAGCCAAGATGGGGAGCGGGGGGCCTACGAGCAGTACTTC.

This chain joins TRBV29-1 and TRBJ1-1; a possible D gene is TRBD1 (6 bases). V was shortened by 7 bases and J by 10 bases, with 19 bases between the two germline ends. Germline values: CDR1 SQVTM, CDR2 ANQGSEA. The CDR3 is 12 residues long. CDR3 coding DNA: TGCAGCGCCACTGAGGGGGAGTTGCGAGCTTTCTTT. Protein: CSATEGELRAFF.

The chain carries TRBV5-1 and TRBJ1-1; 10 bases fit TRBD1. Germline V gives CDR1 SGHRS, CDR2 YFSETQ. The CDR3 is 14 residues long. V was clipped by 0 bases and J by 7 bases; unmatched bases: 3. CDR3 sequence (DNA): TGCGCCAGCAGCTTGGGGGGACAGGGGCTTGAAGCTTTCTTT. It encodes CASSLGGQGLEAFF.

DNA of the CDR3: TGTGCCAGCAGCCTAAGATTCGGGACACTCACAGATACGCAGTATTTT. It yields the protein CASSLRFGTLTDTQYF. V and J are TRBV3-1 (or the pseudogene TRBV3-2) and TRBJ2-3; D might be TRBD1 (6 bases). V lost 4 bases and J 2 bases, leaving 16 bases between the germline ends. The CDR3 runs 16 residues. Germline CDR1 is LGHDT and CDR2 is YNNKEL (reference sequence).

This chain uses TRBV5-4 with TRBJ1-2; 7 bases line up with TRBD1. The V gene's germline CDR1 is SGHNT and CDR2 YYREEE (reference sequence). This CDR3 contains 14 residues. The V and J ends lost 0 bases and 8 bases, in that order; junction bases with no gene match: 7. CDR3 in amino acids: CASSLEGGGRGYTF. For the CDR3, the DNA is TGTGCCAGCAGCTTGGAAGGGGGCGGTCGAGGCTACACCTTC.

This rearrangement joins TRBV4-2 to TRBJ1-2, with 7 positions matching TRBD1. The CDR3 contains 16 residues. The V segment lost 4 bases and the J segment 6 bases; nucleotides outside the gene matches: 14. From germline, CDR1 is LGHNA and CDR2 YNFKEQ. The CDR3 region has the DNA TGTGCCAGCAGCCTCTATACAGGGGTCGAAGGTGATGGCTACACCTTC. The encoded protein is CASSLYTGVEGDGYTF.

The chain links TRBV18 to TRBJ2-5, with TRBD1 matching over 7 bases. The CDR3 consists of 13 residues. CDR1 KGHSH and CDR2 LQKENI come from the germline V gene. J lost 1 base, V lost 5 bases, and 1 base had no gene match. The CDR3 protein is CASSTGVQETQYF. In nucleotides, the CDR3 is TGTGCCAGCTCAACAGGGGTCCAAGAGACCCAGTACTTC.

This clone occurred once. This chain connects TRBV7-8 to TRBJ1-5, with D uncertain. This CDR3 comprises 15 residues. The germline CDR1 and CDR2 sequences are SGHVS and FQNEAQ. V was clipped by 0 bases and J by 4 bases, with 10 bases between them. CDR3 amino acids: CASSLAVGENQPQHF. CDR3 DNA sequence: TGTGCCAGCAGCTTAGCGGTCGGGGAGAATCAGCCCCAGCATTTT.

V is TRBV9 and J is TRBJ2-2; D is unresolved. V lost 7 bases and J 0 bases, leaving 7 bases between the germline ends. CDR1 and CDR2 from the germline V gene are SGDLS and YYNGEE. The CDR3 runs 13 residues. The CDR3 is CASRQTNTGELFF. DNA for the CDR3: TGTGCCAGCCGACAAACGAACACCGGGGAGCTGTTTTTT. Combining the CDR3 with reference TRBV9 and TRBJ2-2 gives the whole variable domain DSGVTQTPKHLITATGQRVTLRCSPRSGDLSVYWYQQSLDQGLQFLIQYYNGEERAKGNILERFSAQQFPDLHSELNLSSLELGDSALYFCASRQTNTGELFFGEGSRLTVL.

The rearrangement uses TRBV9 and TRBJ1-6; 9 bases line up with TRBD1. The CDR3 runs 15 residues. With 0 bases clipped from V and 9 bases from J, the junction kept 4 bases outside the gene matches. Looked up from germline, CDR1 is SGDLS and CDR2 is YYNGEE. CDR3 bases: TGTGCCAGCAGCGTAGGGGACAGGGTGAGTTCACCCCTCCACTTT. Residues: CASSVGDRVSSPLHF.

This clone came up a few times. The chain recombines TRBV9 with TRBJ1-2; tentative D call: TRBD1 (5 bases). Germline values: CDR1 SGDLS, CDR2 YYNGEE. The V gene lost 0 bases and the J gene lost 7 bases, with 10 bases spanning the gap. The CDR3 is made up of 13 amino acids. The CDR3 sequence is CASSVVVGAGYTF. For the CDR3, the DNA is TGTGCCAGCAGCGTAGTTGTAGGGGCTGGCTACACCTTC. Filled out from reference TRBV9 and TRBJ1-2, the complete variable domain reads DSGVTQTPKHLITATGQRVTLRCSPRSGDLSVYWYQQSLDQGLQFLIQYYNGEERAKGNILERFSAQQFPDLHSELNLSSLELGDSALYFCASSVVVGAGYTFGSGTRLTVV.

This rearrangement joins TRBV7-2 to TRBJ1-2; the D gene is possibly TRBD1 (6 bases). Between the trimmed V and J ends, which lost 3 bases and 4 bases, there was a span of 12 bases. In germline, CDR1 is SGHTA, CDR2 FQGNSA. The CDR3 has 14 residues. The chain's CDR3 is CASSFSQGIYGYTF. As DNA, the CDR3 is TGTGCCAGCAGCTTTAGTCAGGGGATCTATGGCTACACCTTC.

The count of this clone is one. V and J are TRBV5-1 and TRBJ1-2; TRBD1 is a possible D gene (5 bases). Trimming took off 3 bases at V and 8 bases at J, with 20 bases between the two ends. This CDR3 contains 15 residues. In germline, CDR1 is SGHRS, CDR2 YFSETQ. CDR3 in DNA: TGCGCCAGCAGCTGGGACGGAGCCTCGGCGGGCGGCTACACCTTC. Amino acids: CASSWDGASAGGYTF.

The rearrangement uses TRBV7-8 and TRBJ1-6; D remains unclear. The CDR3 spans 14 residues. Germline-derived CDR1 and CDR2 are SGHVS and FQNEAQ. The V end lost 5 bases, the J end lost 5 bases, and 10 bases lay between the germline ends. The CDR3 region is CASSRGSDNSPLHF. In DNA form, the CDR3 reads TGTGCCAGCAGCCGGGGTTCCGATAATTCACCCCTCCACTTT.

The chain joins TRBV3-1 (or the pseudogene TRBV3-2) to TRBJ1-5; a weak D match, TRBD1 (5 bases). The length of the CDR3 is 14 residues. V was shortened by 3 bases and J by 6 bases, with 12 bases between the two germline ends. Germline-derived CDR1 and CDR2 are LGHDT and YNNKEL (reference sequence). The CDR3 reads CASSHGGLGQPQHF. For the CDR3, the DNA is TGTGCCAGCAGCCATGGGGGACTTGGTCAGCCCCAGCATTTT.

The rearrangement links TRBV2 to TRBJ1-2, with D possibly being TRBD1 (5 bases). Germline V lookup: CDR1 SNHLY, CDR2 FYNNEI. The V end was cut by 7 bases, the J end by 1 base, with 28 bases between. The CDR3 is 19 residues long. In DNA, the CDR3 is TGTGCCAGCATAGGGGTCGGGAACTTAGGCGGTACCATTAACTATGGCTACACCTTC. It translates to CASIGVGNLGGTINYGYTF.

J is TRBJ2-5 and V is TRBV27; TRBD2 aligns across 7 bases. With 3 bases clipped from V and 1 base from J, the junction kept 5 bases outside the gene matches. This CDR3 is 15 amino acids long. In germline, CDR1 is MNHEY, CDR2 SMNVEV (reference sequence). The CDR3 loop is CASSFLASGQETQYF. CDR3 DNA: TGTGCCAGCAGTTTTTTGGCTAGCGGCCAAGAGACCCAGTACTTC.

This chain links TRBV2 with TRBJ2-1, with D possibly TRBD1 on 7 matching bases. Germline V lookup: CDR1 SNHLY, CDR2 FYNNEI. The germline V and J ends were trimmed by 2 bases and 7 bases, with 15 bases remaining between them. The CDR3 extends over 15 amino acids. The chain's CDR3 is CASSEKSGGLNEQFF. CDR3 bases: TGTGCCAGCAGTGAAAAATCAGGGGGGCTGAATGAGCAGTTCTTC.

This clone came up a few times. The CDR3 bases are TGTGCCAGCAGTTTAGCATTCCCGACTAGCGGGATCCCCGGGGAGCAGTACTTC. As protein: CASSLAFPTSGIPGEQYF. The chain combines TRBV28 with TRBJ2-7, with TRBD2 matching 11 bases. The germline CDR1 and CDR2 sequences are MDHEN and SYDVKM. This CDR3 is 18 amino acids long. V shed 2 bases and J 7 bases; nucleotides not matched to a gene: 16.

V is TRBV5-1 and J is TRBJ2-5, with 9 bases that match TRBD2. J was trimmed by 0 bases and V by 4 bases; bases with no gene match: 7. This CDR3 contains 16 residues. Germline-derived CDR1 and CDR2 are SGHRS and YFSETQ. The CDR3 DNA follows: TGCGCCAGCAGCCCTGGGACTAGCACGTACCAAGAGACCCAGTACTTC. Its protein is CASSPGTSTYQETQYF.

This clone was recorded a few times. The chain uses TRBV9 and TRBJ2-1; TRBD2 matches 14 bases. CDR1 is SGDLS and CDR2 is YYNGEE in the germline V gene. The junction had 6 bases not matched to a gene; V was cut back by 2 bases and J by 8 bases. This CDR3 has 16 amino acids. CDR3 nucleotide sequence: TGTGCCAGCAGCGTGACTAGCGGGAGGGCGGTCGATGAGCAGTTCTTC. Its translation is CASSVTSGRAVDEQFF.

The rearrangement links TRBV5-1 to TRBJ2-3, with TRBD2 matching over 11 bases. CDR1 and CDR2 (germline): SGHRS, YFSETQ. V was clipped by 2 bases and J by 2 bases; unmatched bases: 4. This CDR3 spans 16 amino acids. This CDR3 reads CASSLTSGSVTDTQYF. CDR3 bases: TGCGCCAGCAGCTTAACTAGCGGGAGTGTCACAGATACGCAGTATTTT.

DNA for the CDR3: TGTGCCATCACCCCGGGGGGTTCCAACTATGGCTACACCTTC. It translates to CAITPGGSNYGYTF. The V and J genes are TRBV10-3 and TRBJ1-2, with D possibly TRBD1 on 5 matching bases. The CDR3 spans 14 residues. The V end lost 7 bases, the J end lost 2 bases, and 14 bases lay between the germline ends. Germline V gene data show CDR1 as ENHRY and CDR2 as SYGVKD.

V is TRBV25-1 and J is TRBJ1-1; a weak D match, TRBD1 (6 bases). The CDR3 runs to 14 residues. The V end lost 5 bases, the J end lost 4 bases, and 14 bases lay between the germline ends. In germline, CDR1 is MGHDK, CDR2 SYGVNS. The DNA of the CDR3 is TGTGCCAGCAGTCCTACAGGGATGGCCACTGAAGCTTTCTTT. Translation gives CASSPTGMATEAFF.